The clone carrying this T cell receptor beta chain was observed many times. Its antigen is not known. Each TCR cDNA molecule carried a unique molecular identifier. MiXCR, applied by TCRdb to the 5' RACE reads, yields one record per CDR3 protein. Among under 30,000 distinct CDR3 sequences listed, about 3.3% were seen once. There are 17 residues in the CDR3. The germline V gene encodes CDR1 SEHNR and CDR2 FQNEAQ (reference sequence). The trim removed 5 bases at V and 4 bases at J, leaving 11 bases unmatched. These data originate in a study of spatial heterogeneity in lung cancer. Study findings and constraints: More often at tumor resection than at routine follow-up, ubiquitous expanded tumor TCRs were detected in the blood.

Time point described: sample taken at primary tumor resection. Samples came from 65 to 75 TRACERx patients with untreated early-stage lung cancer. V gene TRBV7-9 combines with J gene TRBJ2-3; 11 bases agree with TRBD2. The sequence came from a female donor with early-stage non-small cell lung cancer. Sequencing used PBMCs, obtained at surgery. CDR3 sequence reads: CASSAAILAGVADTQYF. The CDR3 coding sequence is TGTGCCAGCAGCGCAGCCATACTAGCGGGAGTGGCAGATACGCAGTATTTT.